A single sample is the source of the 19 T cell receptor beta chains below, sequenced in a study of patients and donors after allogeneic stem cell transplantation. TCRdb fed the RT-PCR reads into MiXCR, producing one record per CDR3 protein. The repertoire consists of hundreds of thousands of distinct CDR3 sequences, with 15% to 20% occurring once and the leading ten covering less than 8.5%. The sequenced sample was blood, either unsorted or a sorted T cell fraction (not recorded which). The receptors originated from a human donor who was either an allogeneic HSCT recipient or a stem cell or donor lymphocyte infusion donor (not recorded which). It is not recorded whose cells these are; they may come from a transplant donor.

The rearrangement joins TRBV4-2 to TRBJ2-6, with a weak D call TRBD2 (5 bases). Germline V gene sequence: CDR1 LGHNA, CDR2 YNFKEQ. Deletions cut 1 base from V and 0 bases from J, with 10 bases between. The CDR3 runs to 17 residues. The CDR3 protein is CASSQGRGLSGANVLTF. The CDR3 bases are TGTGCCAGCAGCCAAGGCCGGGGTCTCTCTGGGGCCAACGTCCTGACTTTC.

This clonotype was seen a handful of times. The CDR3 here is CASSLSKGGVGTGELFF. The DNA of the CDR3 is TGTGCCAGCAGTTTATCCAAAGGAGGGGTAGGCACCGGGGAGCTGTTTTTT. The chain combines TRBV27 with TRBJ2-2, with TRBD2 as a possible D gene (6 bases). The germline V and J ends were trimmed by 0 bases and 4 bases, with 15 bases remaining between them. This CDR3 spans 17 amino acids. Germline lookup yields CDR1 MNHEY and CDR2 SMNVEV (reference sequence).

This sequence joins TRBV12-3 or TRBV12-4 and TRBJ1-5; D remains unclear. The CDR3 runs to 15 residues. V lost 2 bases, J lost 0 bases, and 8 bases lay in between. The CDR3: CASSLRGDSNQPQHF. CDR3 DNA sequence: TGTGCCAGCAGTTTACGGGGAGATAGCAATCAGCCCCAGCATTTT.

This clonotype appeared many times. CDR3 amino acids: CATGAENIQYF. The CDR3 nucleotides read TGTGCCACCGGGGCAGAAAACATTCAGTACTTC. This chain joins TRBV24-1 and TRBJ2-4; tentatively, D is TRBD1 (5 bases). The length of the CDR3 is 11 residues. Germline V lookup: CDR1 KGHDR, CDR2 SFDVKD. Trimming removed 9 bases at V and 5 bases at J, with 7 bases between.

This clonotype was found a few times. This chain uses TRBV6-6 with TRBJ2-5; D remains ambiguous. Trimming left V 10 bases short and J 7 bases short, with 16 bases between. Germline CDR1 MNHNY, CDR2 SVGAGI (reference sequence). The CDR3 covers 12 residues. The CDR3 nucleotides read TGTGCCACCGAGGTCCCCACGGGGACCCAGTACTTC. It codes for CATEVPTGTQYF.

J is TRBJ1-1 and V is TRBV7-3; possibly TRBD1 for D (5 bases). Looked up from germline, CDR1 is SGHTA and CDR2 is FQGTGA. This CDR3 region has 16 residues. Trimming removed 1 base at V and 0 bases at J, with 12 bases between. The CDR3 nucleotides are TGTGCCAGCAGCTTAAATATTGACAGACTGAACACTGAAGCTTTCTTT. Its protein product is CASSLNIDRLNTEAFF.

The chain recombines TRBV5-1 with TRBJ1-2; 8 bases agree with TRBD1. The CDR3 sequence is 14 residues long. Germline V gives CDR1 SGHRS, CDR2 YFSETQ. The J segment lost 4 bases and the V segment lost 0 bases, leaving 2 bases of the junction unmatched. The CDR3 nucleotides read TGCGCCAGCAGCTTGGCAACAGGGGGCTATGGCTACACCTTC. It translates to CASSLATGGYGYTF.

Ten or more counts support this clonotype. This sequence joins TRBV12-3 or TRBV12-4 and TRBJ1-5; D gene ambiguous. V lost 4 bases, J lost 2 bases, and 15 bases lay in between. CDR3 size: 16 residues. This CDR3 is CASSSALGVGNQPQHF. The CDR3 DNA reads TGTGCCAGCAGTTCAGCGCTTGGGGTGGGCAATCAGCCCCAGCATTTT.

Only a few counts were recorded for this clonotype. The CDR3: CASSQGQDDNEKLFF. The CDR3 nucleotides are TGCGCCAGCAGCCAAGGACAGGATGATAATGAAAAACTGTTTTTT. The V gene is TRBV4-3, the J gene TRBJ1-4, with D possibly TRBD1 on 6 matching bases. The CDR3 length is 15 residues. The V and J ends lost 1 base and 4 bases respectively, with 10 bases between them. Per germline, CDR1 LGHNA and CDR2 YSLEER.

V usage is TRBV20-1 and J usage is TRBJ2-3, with 12 positions matching TRBD2. Looked up from germline, CDR1 is DFQATT and CDR2 is SNEGSKA (reference sequence). The J segment lost 2 bases and the V segment lost 5 bases, leaving 5 bases of the junction unmatched. The CDR3 runs 15 residues. CDR3 nucleotides: TGCAGTGCTGGCGGACTAGCGGGATCCACAGATACGCAGTATTTT. Protein sequence: CSAGGLAGSTDTQYF.

The V gene is TRBV19, the J gene TRBJ1-2, with D hard to call. The germline V gene encodes CDR1 LNHDA and CDR2 SQIVND (reference sequence). V was trimmed by 2 bases and J by 4 bases, leaving 5 bases between them. There are 12 residues in the CDR3. CDR3 DNA: TGTGCCAGTAGTATACCCAGCTATGGCTACACCTTC. It is translated as CASSIPSYGYTF.

The CDR3 spells CASSLARQQPNQPQHF. CDR3 bases: TGTGCCAGCAGCTTAGCGCGCCAGCAACCCAATCAGCCCCAGCATTTT. The V gene is TRBV7-2, the J gene TRBJ1-5; D gene unclear. The V and J ends lost 0 bases and 3 bases respectively, with 12 bases between them. CDR1 and CDR2 from the germline V gene are SGHTA and FQGNSA. The CDR3 covers 16 residues.

This clonotype has just a few counts. The CDR3 here is CASSLRLAAYNEQFF. CDR3 DNA: TGTGCCAGCAGCTTAAGGCTAGCGGCCTACAATGAGCAGTTCTTC. The chain joins TRBV11-2 to TRBJ2-1, with 7 bases fitting TRBD2. CDR3 length equals 15 residues. V lost 2 bases, J lost 2 bases, and 3 bases stayed unmatched. CDR1 is SGHAT, CDR2 FQNNGV, per germline.

The V gene is TRBV6-6, the J gene TRBJ2-3; possibly TRBD1 for D (6 bases). V shed 6 bases and J shed 2 bases, with 9 bases lying between them. The germline V gene encodes CDR1 MNHNY and CDR2 SVGAGI (reference sequence). This CDR3 is built from 13 residues. The CDR3 spells CASSGQFTDTQYF. CDR3 nucleotides: TGTGCCAGCAGCGGACAGTTCACAGATACGCAGTATTTT.

This clonotype was counted a few times. The chain employs TRBV10-2 and TRBJ2-1, with 10 nucleotides matching TRBD2. Unmatched junction bases numbered 4, after V lost 3 bases and J lost 5 bases. CDR3 length equals 15 residues. Per the germline V gene, CDR1 is WSHSY and CDR2 is SAAADI. Written as DNA, the CDR3 is TGCGCCAGCAGTGAACTAGCGGGATCCCACAATGAGCAGTTCTTC. Translation gives CASSELAGSHNEQFF.

This chain joins TRBV27 and TRBJ1-5; D not certain. The germline V and J ends were trimmed by 4 bases and 3 bases, with 16 bases remaining between them. The CDR3 runs 16 residues. The germline V gene encodes CDR1 MNHEY and CDR2 SMNVEV (reference sequence). The CDR3 spells CASSSGLPNTNQPQHF. The CDR3 DNA reads as TGTGCCAGCAGTTCGGGGTTGCCAAACACCAATCAGCCCCAGCATTTT.

This chain uses TRBV6-1 with TRBJ2-1; the D gene is possibly TRBD1 (6 bases). The germline CDR1 and CDR2 sequences are MNHNS and SASEGT. Trimming took 6 bases from V and 3 from J, leaving 15 bases between them. The CDR3 is 15 residues long. The CDR3 loop is CASSQSGTFYNEQFF. CDR3 DNA sequence: TGTGCCAGCAGCCAATCCGGGACATTCTACAATGAGCAGTTCTTC.

The chain combines TRBV6-1 with TRBJ2-2; D is unclear. The V gene lost 1 base and the J gene lost 4 bases, with 4 bases spanning the gap. CDR3 length: 13 residues. Germline CDR1 MNHNS, CDR2 SASEGT. CDR3 nucleotides: TGTGCCAGCAGTGAAGGCAGCACCGGGGAGCTGTTTTTT. Protein product: CASSEGSTGELFF.

CDR3 residues: CASYTGLPGTEAFF. The CDR3 coding sequence is TGTGCCAGCTACACGGGACTCCCTGGAACTGAAGCTTTCTTT. The V and J genes are TRBV5-6 and TRBJ1-1; the D gene is possibly TRBD1 (5 bases). Germline V lookup: CDR1 SGHDT, CDR2 YYEEEE. Trimming pared 7 bases from V and 5 bases from J, leaving 18 bases between. The CDR3 runs to 14 residues. Variable domain in full (rest from reference TRBV5-6 and TRBJ1-1): DAGVTQSPTHLIKTRGQQVTLRCSPKSGHDTVSWYQQALGQGPQFIFQYYEEEERQRGNFPDRFSGHQFPNYSSELNVNALLLGDSALYLCASYTGLPGTEAFFGQGTRLTVV.